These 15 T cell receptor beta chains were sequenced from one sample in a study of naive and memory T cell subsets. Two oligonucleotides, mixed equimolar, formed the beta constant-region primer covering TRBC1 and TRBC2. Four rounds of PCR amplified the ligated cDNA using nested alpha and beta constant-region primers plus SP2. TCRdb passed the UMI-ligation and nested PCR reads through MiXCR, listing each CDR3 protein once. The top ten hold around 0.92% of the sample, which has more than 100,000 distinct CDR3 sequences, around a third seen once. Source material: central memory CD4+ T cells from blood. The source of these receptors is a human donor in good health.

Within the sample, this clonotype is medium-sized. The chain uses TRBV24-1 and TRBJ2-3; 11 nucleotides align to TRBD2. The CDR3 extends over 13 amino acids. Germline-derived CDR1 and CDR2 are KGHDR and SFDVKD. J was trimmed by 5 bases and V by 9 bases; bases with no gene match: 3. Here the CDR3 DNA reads TGTGCCACCGGGACTAGCGGTTTAGATACGCAGTATTTT. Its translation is CATGTSGLDTQYF.

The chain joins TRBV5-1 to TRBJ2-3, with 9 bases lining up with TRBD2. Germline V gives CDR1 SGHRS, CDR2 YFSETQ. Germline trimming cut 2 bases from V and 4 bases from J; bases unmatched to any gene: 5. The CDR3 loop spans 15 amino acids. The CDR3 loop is CASSFSGSWADTQYF. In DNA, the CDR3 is TGCGCCAGCAGCTTTAGCGGGAGTTGGGCAGATACGCAGTATTTT.

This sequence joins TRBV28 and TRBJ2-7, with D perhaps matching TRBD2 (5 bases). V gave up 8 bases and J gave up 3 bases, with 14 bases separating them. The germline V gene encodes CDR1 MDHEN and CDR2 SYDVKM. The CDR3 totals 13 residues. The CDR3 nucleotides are TGTGCCAGCCGGGAATCGGACCGCTACGAGCAGTACTTC. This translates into CASRESDRYEQYF.

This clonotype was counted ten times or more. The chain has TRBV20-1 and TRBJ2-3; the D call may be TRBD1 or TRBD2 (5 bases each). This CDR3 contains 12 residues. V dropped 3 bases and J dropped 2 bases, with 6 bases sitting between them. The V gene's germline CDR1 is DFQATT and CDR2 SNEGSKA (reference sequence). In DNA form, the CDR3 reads TGCAGTGCTAGGGGGGACACAGATACGCAGTATTTT. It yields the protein CSARGDTDTQYF.

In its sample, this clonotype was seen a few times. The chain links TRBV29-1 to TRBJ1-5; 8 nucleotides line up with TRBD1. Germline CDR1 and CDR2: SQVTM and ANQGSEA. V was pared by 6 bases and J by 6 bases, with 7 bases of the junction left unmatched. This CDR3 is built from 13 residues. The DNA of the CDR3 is TGCAGCGTGCAGGGGGCCAGTAGTCAGCCCCAGCATTTT. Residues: CSVQGASSQPQHF.

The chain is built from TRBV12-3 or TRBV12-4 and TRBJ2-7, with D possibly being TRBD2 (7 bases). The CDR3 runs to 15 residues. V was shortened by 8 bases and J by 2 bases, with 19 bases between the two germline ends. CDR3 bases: TGTGCCAGCCGGACAGAAGCGGGGAATGCCTACGAGCAGTACTTC. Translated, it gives CASRTEAGNAYEQYF.

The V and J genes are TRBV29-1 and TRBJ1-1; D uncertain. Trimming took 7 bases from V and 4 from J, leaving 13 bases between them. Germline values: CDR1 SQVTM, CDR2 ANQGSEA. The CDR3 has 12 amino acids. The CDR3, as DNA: TGCAGCGAGGGAGGATGGGGCACTGAAGCTTTCTTT. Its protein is CSEGGWGTEAFF.

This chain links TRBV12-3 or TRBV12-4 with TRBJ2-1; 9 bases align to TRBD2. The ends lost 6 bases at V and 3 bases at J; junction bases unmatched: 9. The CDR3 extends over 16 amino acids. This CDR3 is CASSPQGTSNYNEQFF. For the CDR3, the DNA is TGTGCCAGCAGCCCCCAGGGGACTAGCAACTACAATGAGCAGTTCTTC.

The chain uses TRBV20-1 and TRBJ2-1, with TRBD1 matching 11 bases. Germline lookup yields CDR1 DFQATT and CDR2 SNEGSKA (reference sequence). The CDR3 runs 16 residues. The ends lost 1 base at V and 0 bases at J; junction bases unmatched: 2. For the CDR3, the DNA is TGCAGTGCTAGAGTGGGGACAGGGGGCTCCTACAATGAGCAGTTCTTC. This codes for CSARVGTGGSYNEQFF.

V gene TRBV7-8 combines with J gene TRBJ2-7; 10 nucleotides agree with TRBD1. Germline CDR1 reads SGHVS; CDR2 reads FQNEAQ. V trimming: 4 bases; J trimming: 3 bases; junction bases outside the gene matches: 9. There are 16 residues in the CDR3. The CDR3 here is CASSSPPGQGIYEQYF. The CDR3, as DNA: TGTGCCAGCAGCTCGCCGCCGGGACAGGGGATCTACGAGCAGTACTTC.

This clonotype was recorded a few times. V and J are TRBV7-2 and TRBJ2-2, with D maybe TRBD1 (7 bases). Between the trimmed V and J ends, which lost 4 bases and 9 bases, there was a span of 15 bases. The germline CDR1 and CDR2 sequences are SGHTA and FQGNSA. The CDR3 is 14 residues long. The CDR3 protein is CASSSQGGFWELFF. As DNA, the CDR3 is TGTGCCAGCAGCTCTCAGGGGGGTTTCTGGGAGCTGTTTTTT.

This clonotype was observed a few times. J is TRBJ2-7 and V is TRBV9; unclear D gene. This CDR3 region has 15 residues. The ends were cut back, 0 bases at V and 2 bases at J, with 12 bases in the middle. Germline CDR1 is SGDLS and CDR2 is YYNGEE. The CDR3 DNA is TGTGCCAGCAGCGTAGGAACAGCAACCACCTACGAGCAGTACTTC. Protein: CASSVGTATTYEQYF.

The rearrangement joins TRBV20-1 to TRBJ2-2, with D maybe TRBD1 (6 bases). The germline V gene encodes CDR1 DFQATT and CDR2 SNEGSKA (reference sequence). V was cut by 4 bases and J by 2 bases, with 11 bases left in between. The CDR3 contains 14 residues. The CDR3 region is CSATEDRNTGELFF. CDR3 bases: TGCAGTGCTACTGAGGACAGAAACACCGGGGAGCTGTTTTTT.

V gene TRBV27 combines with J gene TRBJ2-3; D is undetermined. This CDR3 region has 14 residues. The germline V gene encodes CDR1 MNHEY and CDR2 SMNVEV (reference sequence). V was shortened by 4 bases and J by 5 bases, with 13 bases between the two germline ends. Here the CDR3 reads CASSSRPRVDTQYF. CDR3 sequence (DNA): TGTGCCAGCAGTTCTCGTCCTAGAGTAGATACGCAGTATTTT.

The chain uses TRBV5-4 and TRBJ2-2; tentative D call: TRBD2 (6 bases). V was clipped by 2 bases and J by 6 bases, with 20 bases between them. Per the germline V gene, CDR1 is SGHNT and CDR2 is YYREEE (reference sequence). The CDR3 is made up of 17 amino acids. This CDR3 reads CASSLMFGGMWSGELFF. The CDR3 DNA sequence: TGTGCCAGCAGCTTAATGTTCGGCGGGATGTGGTCCGGGGAGCTGTTTTTT.